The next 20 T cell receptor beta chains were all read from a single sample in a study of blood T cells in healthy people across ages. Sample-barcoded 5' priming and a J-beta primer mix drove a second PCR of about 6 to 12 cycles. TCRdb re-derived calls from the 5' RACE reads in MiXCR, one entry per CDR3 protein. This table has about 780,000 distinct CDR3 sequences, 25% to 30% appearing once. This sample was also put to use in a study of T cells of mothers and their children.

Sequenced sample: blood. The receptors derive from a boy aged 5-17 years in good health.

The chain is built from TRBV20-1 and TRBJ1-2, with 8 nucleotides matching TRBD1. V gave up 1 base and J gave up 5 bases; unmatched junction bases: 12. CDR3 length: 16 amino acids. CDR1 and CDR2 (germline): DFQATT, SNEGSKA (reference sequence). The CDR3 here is CSARGFSRGLSYGYTF. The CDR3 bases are TGCAGTGCTAGAGGATTTAGCAGGGGGCTTTCGTATGGCTACACCTTC.

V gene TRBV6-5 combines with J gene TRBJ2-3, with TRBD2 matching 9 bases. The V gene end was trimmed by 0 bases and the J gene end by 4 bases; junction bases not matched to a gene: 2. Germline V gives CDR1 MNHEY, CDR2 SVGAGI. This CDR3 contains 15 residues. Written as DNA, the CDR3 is TGTGCCAGCAGTTACTCTAGCGGGAGTGCAGATACGCAGTATTTT. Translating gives CASSYSSGSADTQYF.

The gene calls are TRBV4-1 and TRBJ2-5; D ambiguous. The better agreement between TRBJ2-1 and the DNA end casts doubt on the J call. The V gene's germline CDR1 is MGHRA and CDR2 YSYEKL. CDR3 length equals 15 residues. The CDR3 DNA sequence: TGCGCCAGCAGCCAATCTAGGACCCTGCTCAATGAGCAGTTCTTC. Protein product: CASSQSRTLLNEQFF.

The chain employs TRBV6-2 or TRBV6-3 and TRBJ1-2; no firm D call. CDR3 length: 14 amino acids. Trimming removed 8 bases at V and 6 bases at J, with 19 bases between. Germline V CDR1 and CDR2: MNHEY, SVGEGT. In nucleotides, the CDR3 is TGTGCCAGCCTTAGAGATGGTGGAATGAATGGCTACACCTTC. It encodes CASLRDGGMNGYTF.

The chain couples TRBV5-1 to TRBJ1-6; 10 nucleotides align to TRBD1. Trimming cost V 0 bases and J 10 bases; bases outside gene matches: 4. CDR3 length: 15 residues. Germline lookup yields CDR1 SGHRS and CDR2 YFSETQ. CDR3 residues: CASSLGQGAGSPLHF. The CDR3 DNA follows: TGCGCCAGCAGCTTGGGACAGGGGGCAGGATCACCCCTCCACTTT.

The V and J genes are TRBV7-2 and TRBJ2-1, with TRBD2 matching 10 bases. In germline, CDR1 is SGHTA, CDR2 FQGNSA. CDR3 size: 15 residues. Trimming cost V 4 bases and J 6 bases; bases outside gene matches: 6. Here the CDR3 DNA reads TGTGCCAGCAGCTCCTCTAGCGGGGGCCGCAATGAGCAGTTCTTC. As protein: CASSSSSGGRNEQFF.

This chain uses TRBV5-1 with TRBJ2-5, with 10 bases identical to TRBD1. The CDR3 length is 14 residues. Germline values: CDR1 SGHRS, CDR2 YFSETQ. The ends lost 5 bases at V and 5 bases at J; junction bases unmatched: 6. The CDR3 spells CASSTRQGAETQYF. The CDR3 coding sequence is TGCGCCAGCAGTACAAGACAGGGGGCGGAGACCCAGTACTTC.

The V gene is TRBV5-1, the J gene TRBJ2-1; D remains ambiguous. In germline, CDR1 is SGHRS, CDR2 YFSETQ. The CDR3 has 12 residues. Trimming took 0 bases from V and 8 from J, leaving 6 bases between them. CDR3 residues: CASSLVWDEQFF. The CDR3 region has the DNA TGCGCCAGCAGCTTGGTGTGGGATGAGCAGTTCTTC.

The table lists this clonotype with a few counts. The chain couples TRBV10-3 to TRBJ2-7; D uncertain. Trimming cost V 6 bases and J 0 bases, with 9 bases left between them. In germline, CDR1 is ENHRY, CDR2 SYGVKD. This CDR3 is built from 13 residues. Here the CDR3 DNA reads TGTGCCATCAGGGACGGGCGCTCCTACGAGCAGTACTTC. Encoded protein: CAIRDGRSYEQYF.

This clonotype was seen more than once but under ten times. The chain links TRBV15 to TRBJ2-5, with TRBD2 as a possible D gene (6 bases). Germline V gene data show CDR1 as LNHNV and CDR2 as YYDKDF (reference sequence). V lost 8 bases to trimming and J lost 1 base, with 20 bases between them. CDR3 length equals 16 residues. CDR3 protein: CATCTSLVGGQETQYF. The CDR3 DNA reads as TGTGCCACCTGCACATCTCTTGTCGGGGGCCAAGAGACCCAGTACTTC.

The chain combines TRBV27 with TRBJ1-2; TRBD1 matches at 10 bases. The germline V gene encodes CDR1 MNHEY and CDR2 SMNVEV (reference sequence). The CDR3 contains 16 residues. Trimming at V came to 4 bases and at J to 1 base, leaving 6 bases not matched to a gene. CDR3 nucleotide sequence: TGTGCCAGCAGTTCTCTTCGGGACAGGGGTAACTATGGCTACACCTTC. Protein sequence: CASSSLRDRGNYGYTF.

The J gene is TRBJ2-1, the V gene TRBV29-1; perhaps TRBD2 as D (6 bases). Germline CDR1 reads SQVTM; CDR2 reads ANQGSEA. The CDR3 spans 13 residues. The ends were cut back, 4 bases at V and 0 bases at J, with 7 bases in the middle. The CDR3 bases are TGCAGCGTTGCGGGAGTCTCCTACAATGAGCAGTTCTTC. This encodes CSVAGVSYNEQFF.

CDR3: CATSRLDRISYEQYF. CDR3 coding DNA: TGTGCCACCAGCAGATTGGACAGAATCTCCTACGAGCAGTACTTC. The rearrangement links TRBV15 to TRBJ2-7, with D possibly being TRBD1 (6 bases). The ends were cut back, 2 bases at V and 0 bases at J, with 11 bases in the middle. Germline CDR1 and CDR2: LNHNV and YYDKDF (reference sequence). The CDR3 runs to 15 residues.

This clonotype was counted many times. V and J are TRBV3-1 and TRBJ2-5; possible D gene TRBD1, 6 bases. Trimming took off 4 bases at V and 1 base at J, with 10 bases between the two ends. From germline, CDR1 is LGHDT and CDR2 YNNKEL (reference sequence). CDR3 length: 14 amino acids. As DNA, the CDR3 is TGTGCCAGCAGCCCCTGGACAGTCCAAGAGACCCAGTACTTC. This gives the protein CASSPWTVQETQYF.

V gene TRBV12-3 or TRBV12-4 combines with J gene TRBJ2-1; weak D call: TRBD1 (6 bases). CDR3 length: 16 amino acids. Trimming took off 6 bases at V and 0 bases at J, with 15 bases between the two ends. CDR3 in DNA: TGTGCCAGCAGCCCCCCAGGGGAAAGCTCCTACAATGAGCAGTTCTTC. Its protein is CASSPPGESSYNEQFF.

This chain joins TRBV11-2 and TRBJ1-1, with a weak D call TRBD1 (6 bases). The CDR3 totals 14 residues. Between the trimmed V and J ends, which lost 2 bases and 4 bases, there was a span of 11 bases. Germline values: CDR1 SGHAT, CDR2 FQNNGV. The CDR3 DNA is TGTGCCAGCAGCTTAACCACAGGGTCCACTGAAGCTTTCTTT. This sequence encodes CASSLTTGSTEAFF.

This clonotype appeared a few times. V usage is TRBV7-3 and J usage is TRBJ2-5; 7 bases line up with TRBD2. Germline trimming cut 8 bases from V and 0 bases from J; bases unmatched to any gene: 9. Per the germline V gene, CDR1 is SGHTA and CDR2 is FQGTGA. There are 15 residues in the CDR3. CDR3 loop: CASSRAGTYQETQYF. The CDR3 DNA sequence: TGTGCCAGCTCCCGAGCGGGGACGTACCAAGAGACCCAGTACTTC.

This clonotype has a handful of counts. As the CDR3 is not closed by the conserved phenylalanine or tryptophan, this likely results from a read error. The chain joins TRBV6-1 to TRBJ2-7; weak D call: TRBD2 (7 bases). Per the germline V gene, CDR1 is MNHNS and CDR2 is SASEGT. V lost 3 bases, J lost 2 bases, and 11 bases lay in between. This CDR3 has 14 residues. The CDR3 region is CASSERGGAYEQYL. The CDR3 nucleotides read TGTGCCAGCAGTGAGCGAGGGGGGGCCTACGAGCAGTACCTC.

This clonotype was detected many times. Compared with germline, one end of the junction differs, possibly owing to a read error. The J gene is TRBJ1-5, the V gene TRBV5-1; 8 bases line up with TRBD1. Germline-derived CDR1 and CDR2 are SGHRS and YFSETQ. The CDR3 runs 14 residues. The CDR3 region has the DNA TGTGCCAGCAGCCTTGGACAGGGAGGTCAGCCCCAGCATTTT. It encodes CASSLGQGGQPQHF.

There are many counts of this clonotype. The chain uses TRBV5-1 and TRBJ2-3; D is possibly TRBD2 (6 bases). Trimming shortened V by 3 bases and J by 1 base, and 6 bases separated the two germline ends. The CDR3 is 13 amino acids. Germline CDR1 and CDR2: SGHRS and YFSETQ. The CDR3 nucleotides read TGCGCCAGCAGCTGGGGGGGCACAGATACGCAGTATTTT. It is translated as CASSWGGTDTQYF.